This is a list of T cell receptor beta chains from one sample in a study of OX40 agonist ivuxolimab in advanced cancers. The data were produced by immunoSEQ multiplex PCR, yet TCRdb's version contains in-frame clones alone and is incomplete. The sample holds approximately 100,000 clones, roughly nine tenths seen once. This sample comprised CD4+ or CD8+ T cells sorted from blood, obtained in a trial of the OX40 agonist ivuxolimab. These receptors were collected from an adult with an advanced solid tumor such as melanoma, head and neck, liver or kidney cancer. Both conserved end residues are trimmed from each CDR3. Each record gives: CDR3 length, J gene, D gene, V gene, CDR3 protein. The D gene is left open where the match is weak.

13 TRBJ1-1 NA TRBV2 ASSELGGQGTEAF
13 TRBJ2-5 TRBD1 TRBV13 ASKKLGQGFETQY
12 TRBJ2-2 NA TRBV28 ASSFLEDTGELF
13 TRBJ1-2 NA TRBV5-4 ASSLAANANYGYT
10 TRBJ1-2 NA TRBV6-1 ASSQTAYGYT
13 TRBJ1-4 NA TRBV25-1 ASSELKGTNEKLF
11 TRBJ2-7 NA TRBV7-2 ASSRRGRYEQY
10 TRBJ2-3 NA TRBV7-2 ASSLLTDTQY
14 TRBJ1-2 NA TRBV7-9 ASSLVASTAHGGYT
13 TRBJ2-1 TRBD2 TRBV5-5 ASSLILAGYNEQF
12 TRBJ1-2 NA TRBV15 ATSNNRVPGGYT
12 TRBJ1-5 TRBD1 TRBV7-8 ASSKTGDTQPQH
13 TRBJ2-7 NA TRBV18 ASSLTGERGYEQY